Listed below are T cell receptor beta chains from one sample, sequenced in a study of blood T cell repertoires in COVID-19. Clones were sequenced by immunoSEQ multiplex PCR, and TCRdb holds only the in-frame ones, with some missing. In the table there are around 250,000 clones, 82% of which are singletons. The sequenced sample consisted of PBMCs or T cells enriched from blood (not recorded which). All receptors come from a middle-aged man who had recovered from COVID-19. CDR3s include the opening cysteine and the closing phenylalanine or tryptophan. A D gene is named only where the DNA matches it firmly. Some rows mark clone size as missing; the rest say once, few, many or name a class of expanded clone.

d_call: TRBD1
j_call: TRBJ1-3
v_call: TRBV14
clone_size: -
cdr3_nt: TGTGCCAGCAGAAGGGGGCCTCGAAACACCATATATTTT
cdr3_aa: CASRRGPRNTIYF

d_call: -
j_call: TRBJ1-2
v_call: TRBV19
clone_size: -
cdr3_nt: TGTGCCAGTAGTATGGCGGGGTTCAACTATGGCTACACCTTC
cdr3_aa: CASSMAGFNYGYTF

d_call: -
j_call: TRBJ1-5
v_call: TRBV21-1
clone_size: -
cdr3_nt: TGTGCCAGCAGCGCGAGTAATCAGCCCCAGCATTTT
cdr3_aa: CASSASNQPQHF

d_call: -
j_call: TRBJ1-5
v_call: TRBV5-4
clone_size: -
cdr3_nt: TGTGCCAGCAGCTCGGGCCGGGACAATCAGCCCCAGCATTTT
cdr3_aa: CASSSGRDNQPQHF

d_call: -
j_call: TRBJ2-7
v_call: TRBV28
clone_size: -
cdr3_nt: TGTGCCAGCGGACCACCTCAGGGATTCTCCTACGAGCAGTACTTC
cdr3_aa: CASGPPQGFSYEQYF

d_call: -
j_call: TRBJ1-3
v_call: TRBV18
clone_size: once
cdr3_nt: TGTGCCAGCTCATCAGCACAGGGTGGATCTGGAAACACCATATATTTT
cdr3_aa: CASSSAQGGSGNTIYF

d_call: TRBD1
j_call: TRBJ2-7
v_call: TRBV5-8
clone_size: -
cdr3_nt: TGTGCCAGCAGCACGGGGACAGGGAGAAGGTACGAGCAGTACTTC
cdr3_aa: CASSTGTGRRYEQYF

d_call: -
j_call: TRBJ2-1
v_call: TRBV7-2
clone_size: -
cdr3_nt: TGTGCCAGCAGCTTACGGGGAGGAGCGGTGAGCTCCTACAATGAGCAGTTCTTC
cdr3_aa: CASSLRGGAVSSYNEQFF

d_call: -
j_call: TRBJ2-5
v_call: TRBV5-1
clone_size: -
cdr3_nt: TGCGCCAGCAGCCCAGGGGTAGGAGAGACCCAGTACTTC
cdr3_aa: CASSPGVGETQYF

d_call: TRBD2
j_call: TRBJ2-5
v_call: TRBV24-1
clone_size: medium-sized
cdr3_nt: TGTGCCACCAGTGAGAAACCCGATGGACTAGCGACAGAAGAGACCCAGTACTTC
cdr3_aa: CATSEKPDGLATEETQYF

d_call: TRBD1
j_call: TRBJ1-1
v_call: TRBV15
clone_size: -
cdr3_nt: TGTGCCACCAGCGTACAGACAGGGGGCACTGAAGCTTTCTTT
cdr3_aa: CATSVQTGGTEAFF

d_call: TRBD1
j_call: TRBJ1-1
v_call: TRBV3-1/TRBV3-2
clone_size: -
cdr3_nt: TGTGCCAGCACCCACAGGGGTAAGGCTTTCTTT
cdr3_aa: CASTHRGKAFF

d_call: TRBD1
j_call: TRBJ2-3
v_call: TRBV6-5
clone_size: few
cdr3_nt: TGTGCCAGCAAACTAGGGACAGGGCGCACAGATACGCAGTATTTT
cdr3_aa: CASKLGTGRTDTQYF

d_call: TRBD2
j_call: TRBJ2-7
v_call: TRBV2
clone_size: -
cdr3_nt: TGTGCCAGCAGTTGGGGTCTAGCGGGACCCGAGCAGTACTTC
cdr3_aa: CASSWGLAGPEQYF

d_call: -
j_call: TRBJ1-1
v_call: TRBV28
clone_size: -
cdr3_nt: TGTGCCAGCAGCACCGGGGGGTTTATCACTGAAGCTTTCTTT
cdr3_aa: CASSTGGFITEAFF

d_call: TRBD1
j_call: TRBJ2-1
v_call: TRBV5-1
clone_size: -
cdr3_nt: TGCGCCAGCAGGAAACAGGGGGCGCAAAGCTACAATGAGCAGTTCTTC
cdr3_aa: CASRKQGAQSYNEQFF

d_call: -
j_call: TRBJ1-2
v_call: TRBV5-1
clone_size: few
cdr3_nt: TGCGCCAGCAGCTTGGGTAGCCGTGTCGGGAAAGAGCGGAATGGCTACACCTTC
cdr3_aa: CASSLGSRVGKERNGYTF

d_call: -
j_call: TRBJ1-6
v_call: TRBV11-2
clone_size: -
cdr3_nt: TGTGCCAGCAGCTTAGATATAAATTCACCCCTCCACTTT
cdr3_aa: CASSLDINSPLHF

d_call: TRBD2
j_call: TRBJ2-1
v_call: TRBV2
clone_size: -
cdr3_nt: TGTGCCAGCAGGACTAGCCGCCATGAGCAGTTCTTC
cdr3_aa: CASRTSRHEQFF

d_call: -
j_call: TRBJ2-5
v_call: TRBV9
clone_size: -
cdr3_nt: TGTGCCAGCAGCGTAGGAATGCAGGGTGGGGAGACCCAGTACTTC
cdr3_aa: CASSVGMQGGETQYF

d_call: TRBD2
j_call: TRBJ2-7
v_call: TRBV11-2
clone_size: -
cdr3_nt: TGTGCCAGCAGCTTAGAACTAGCGGGAGGAAATTCCTACGAGCAGTACTTC
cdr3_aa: CASSLELAGGNSYEQYF

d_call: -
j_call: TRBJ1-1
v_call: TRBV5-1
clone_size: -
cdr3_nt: TGCGCCAGCAGCTTGGGCCAGGGCAGGACTGAAGCTTTCTTT
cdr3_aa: CASSLGQGRTEAFF

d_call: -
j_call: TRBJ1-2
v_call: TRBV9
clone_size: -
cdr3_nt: TGTGCCAGCAGCGCGCGAGAGGCGGCTATGGGCTACACCTTC
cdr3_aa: CASSAREAAMGYTF

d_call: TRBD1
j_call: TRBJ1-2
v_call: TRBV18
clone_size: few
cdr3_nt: TGTGCCAGCTCACCCGGACAGGGGTGGGACTATGGCTACACCTTC
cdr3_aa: CASSPGQGWDYGYTF

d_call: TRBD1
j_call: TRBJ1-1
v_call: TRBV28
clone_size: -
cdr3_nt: TGTGCCAGCAGTTCCACAGGGGTGAACACTGAAGCTTTCTTT
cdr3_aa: CASSSTGVNTEAFF

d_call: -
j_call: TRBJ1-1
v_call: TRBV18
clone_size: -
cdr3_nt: TGTGCCAGCTCACCAACGACAGGATTGAACACTGAAGCTTTCTTT
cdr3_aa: CASSPTTGLNTEAFF

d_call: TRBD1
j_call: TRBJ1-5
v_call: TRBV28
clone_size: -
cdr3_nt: TGTGCCGTAAGGGGGCTGCTGAGGGCCAGCAATCAGCCCCAGCATTTT
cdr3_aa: CAVRGLLRASNQPQHF

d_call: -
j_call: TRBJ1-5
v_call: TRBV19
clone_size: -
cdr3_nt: TGTGCCAGTAAGACCCTAGATCAGCCCCAGCATTTT
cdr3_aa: CASKTLDQPQHF

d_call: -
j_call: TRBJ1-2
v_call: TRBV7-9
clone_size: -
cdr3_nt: TGTGCCAGCAGCCCTAAGGGGGACAACTATGGCTACACCTTC
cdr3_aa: CASSPKGDNYGYTF

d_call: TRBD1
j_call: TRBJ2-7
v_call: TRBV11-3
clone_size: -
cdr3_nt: TGTGCCAGCAGCGTCACAGGGGGGGAGCAGTACTTC
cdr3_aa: CASSVTGGEQYF

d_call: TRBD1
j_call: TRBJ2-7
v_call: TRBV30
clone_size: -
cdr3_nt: TGTGCCTGGAGCCCAGGGGGCTACGAGCAGTACTTC
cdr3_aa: CAWSPGGYEQYF

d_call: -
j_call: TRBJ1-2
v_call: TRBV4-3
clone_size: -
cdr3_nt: TGCGCCAGCAGCCGCGGGAGACAGACACACTATGGCTACACCTTC
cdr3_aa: CASSRGRQTHYGYTF

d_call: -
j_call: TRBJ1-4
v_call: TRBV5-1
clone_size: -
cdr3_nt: TGCGCCAGCAGTCCAGGGAAGCCTAATGAAAAACTGTTTTTT
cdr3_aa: CASSPGKPNEKLFF

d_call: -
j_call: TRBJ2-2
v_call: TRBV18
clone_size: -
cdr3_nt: TGTGCCAGCTCACCACCCGGCACCGGGGAGCTGTTTTTT
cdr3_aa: CASSPPGTGELFF

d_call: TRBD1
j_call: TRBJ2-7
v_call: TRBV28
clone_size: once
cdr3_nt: TGTGCCAGCAGGGGGACGACAGGGTCCTTCAGTGAGCAGTACTTC
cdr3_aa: CASRGTTGSFSEQYF

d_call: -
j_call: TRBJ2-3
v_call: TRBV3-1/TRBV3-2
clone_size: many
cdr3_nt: TGTGCCAGCAGCCGGGGGGAAACAGATACGCAGTATTTT
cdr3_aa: CASSRGETDTQYF

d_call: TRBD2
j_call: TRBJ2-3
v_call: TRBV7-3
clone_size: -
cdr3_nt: TGTGCCAGCAGCTCCCTTGGACTAGCGGGGGGTCCCGTGAAGCAGTATTTT
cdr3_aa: CASSSLGLAGGPVKQYF

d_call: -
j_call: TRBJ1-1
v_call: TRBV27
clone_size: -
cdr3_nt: TGTGCCAGCAGTTTAGAGGGAATGAACACTGAAGCTTTCTTT
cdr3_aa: CASSLEGMNTEAFF

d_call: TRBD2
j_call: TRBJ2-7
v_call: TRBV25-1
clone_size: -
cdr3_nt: TGTGCCAGCAGTGATTGGGGGGGTCGGGGAGAGCAGTACTTC
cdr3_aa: CASSDWGGRGEQYF

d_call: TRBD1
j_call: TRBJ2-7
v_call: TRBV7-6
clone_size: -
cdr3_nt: TGTGCCAGCGCTCCGTCACTCCGACAGGGGGCCAACGAGCAGTACTTC
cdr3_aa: CASAPSLRQGANEQYF

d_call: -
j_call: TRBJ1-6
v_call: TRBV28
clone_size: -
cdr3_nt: TGTGCCAGCAGTTTCCCGGGGAGCGCTCCCCTCCACTTT
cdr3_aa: CASSFPGSAPLHF

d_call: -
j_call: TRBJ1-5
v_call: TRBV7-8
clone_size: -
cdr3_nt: TGTGCCAGCAGCTCCGGACTGAACAATCAGCCCCAGCATTTT
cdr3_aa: CASSSGLNNQPQHF

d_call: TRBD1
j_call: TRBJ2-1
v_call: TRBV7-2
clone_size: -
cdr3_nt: TGTGCCAGCAGTCTTAGGGGGCTAGAAAACAATGAGCAGTTCTTC
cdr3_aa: CASSLRGLENNEQFF

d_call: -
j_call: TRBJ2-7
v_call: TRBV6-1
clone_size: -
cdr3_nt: TGTGCCAGCAGTGAAGCACACAGGGCCCTTACCTACGAGCAGTACTTC
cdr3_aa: CASSEAHRALTYEQYF

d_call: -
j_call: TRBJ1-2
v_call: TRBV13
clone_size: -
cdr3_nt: TGTGCCAGCAGCTTAGGGGGGGACATTGGTGACTACACCTTC
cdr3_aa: CASSLGGDIGDYTF